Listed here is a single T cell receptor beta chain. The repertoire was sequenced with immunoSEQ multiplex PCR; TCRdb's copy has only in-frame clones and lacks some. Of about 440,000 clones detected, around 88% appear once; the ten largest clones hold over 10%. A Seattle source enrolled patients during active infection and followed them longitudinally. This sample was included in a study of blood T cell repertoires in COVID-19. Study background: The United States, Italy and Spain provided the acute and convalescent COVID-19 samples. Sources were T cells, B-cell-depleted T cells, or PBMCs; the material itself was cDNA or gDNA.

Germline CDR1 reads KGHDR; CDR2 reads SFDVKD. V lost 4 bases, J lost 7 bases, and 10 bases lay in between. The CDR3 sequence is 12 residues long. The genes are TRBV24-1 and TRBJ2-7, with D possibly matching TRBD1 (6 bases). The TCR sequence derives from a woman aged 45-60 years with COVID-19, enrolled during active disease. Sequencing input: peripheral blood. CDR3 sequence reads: CATSDYGTEQYF. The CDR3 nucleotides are TGTGCCACCAGTGACTACGGGACAGAGCAGTACTTC.